In its sample, the clone carrying this TCR beta chain was seen a few times. TCRdb keeps only in-frame clones here, not all; method: immunoSEQ multiplex PCR. The table has about 110,000 clones, 83% seen once. This specimen belongs to a study of control samples from healthy donors and cancer patients. The sample consisted of blood. The source of this sequence is a woman between 50 and 59 years old in good health.

CDR3 sequence: CASSLQGQGNSPLHF. For the CDR3, the DNA is TGTGCCAGCAGCTTGCAAGGACAGGGTAATTCACCCCTCCACTTT. The rearrangement uses TRBV5-4 and TRBJ1-6; 8 nucleotides line up with TRBD1. CDR3 size: 15 residues. Unmatched junction bases numbered 3, after V lost 1 base and J lost 6 bases. The germline V gene encodes CDR1 SGHNT and CDR2 YYREEE (reference sequence). Variable domain in full (rest from reference TRBV5-4 and TRBJ1-6): ETGVTQSPTHLIKTRGQQVTLRCSSQSGHNTVSWYQQALGQGPQFIFQYYREEENGRGNFPPRFSGLQFPNYSSELNVNALELDDSALYLCASSLQGQGNSPLHFGNGTRLTVT.